Given below is one T cell receptor (beta chain) in context. The CDR3 runs to 15 residues. Germline V lookup: CDR1 SGHTA, CDR2 FQGNSA. Unmatched junction bases numbered 5, after V lost 6 bases and J lost 0 bases. These data are taken from a study of blood T cell repertoires in COVID-19. Produced via immunoSEQ multiplex PCR; TCRdb's table is partial and in-frame only. The data show about 250,000 clones, roughly nine tenths seen once. This clonotype originated in a man in his late teens or twenties with active or convalescent COVID-19. V gene TRBV7-2 combines with J gene TRBJ1-3; 7 bases line up with TRBD1. The sequenced material came from peripheral blood. The CDR3 is CASRTGTSSGNTIYF. The CDR3 bases are TGTGCCAGCAGGACAGGGACATCCTCTGGAAACACCATATATTTT.